A selection of T cell receptor beta chains follows, all from one sample in a study of blood T cell repertoires in COVID-19. Only in-frame clones appear in the TCRdb table, and some are missing; sequencing was by immunoSEQ multiplex PCR. The sample lists approximately 240,000 clones; 85% to 90% were seen once. Sequenced input: PBMCs or T cells enriched from blood (not recorded which). These receptors originate from a woman aged 18-35 years in a cohort exposed to, infected with or recovered from COVID-19 (not recorded which). Each CDR3 is given with its conserved first and last residue. A D gene is named only where the DNA matches it firmly. Expanded clones get a size class; other rows say once, few or many, or leave the size out.

V	size	J	D	CDR3	DNA
TRBV29-1	-	TRBJ1-1	TRBD1	CSASHRGLTEAFF	TGCAGCGCATCTCACAGGGGGCTTACTGAAGCTTTCTTT
TRBV19	-	TRBJ2-7	-	CASSIDLESGFYEQYF	TGTGCCAGTAGTATAGATCTGGAGTCGGGGTTCTACGAGCAGTACTTC
TRBV5-1	-	TRBJ1-4	TRBD1	CASSLGGQGAEKLFF	TGCGCCAGCAGCTTGGGAGGACAGGGAGCTGAAAAACTGTTTTTT
TRBV6-5	-	TRBJ1-1	TRBD1	CASSPFRQGAAFF	TGTGCCAGCAGTCCGTTTCGACAGGGGGCAGCTTTCTTT
TRBV23-1	-	TRBJ1-4	TRBD1	CASSQSTVSGDRFSSREKLFF	TGCGCCAGCAGCCAATCTACAGTGTCTGGGGACAGGTTTAGTTCTCGTGAAAAACTGTTTTTT
TRBV5-4	once	TRBJ2-1	-	CASSSQGRVYNEQFF	TGTGCCAGCAGCTCTCAGGGGCGCGTCTACAATGAGCAGTTCTTC
TRBV18	-	TRBJ1-4	TRBD1	CASSPASGGNEKLFF	TGTGCCAGCTCACCAGCGTCAGGGGGAAATGAAAAACTGTTTTTT
TRBV7-9	-	TRBJ2-5	TRBD1	CASRGLGETQYF	TGTGCCAGTAGGGGGCTTGGGGAGACCCAGTACTTC
TRBV6-5	-	TRBJ2-7	TRBD1	CASRPGQGLSYEQYF	TGTGCCAGCCGCCCGGGACAGGGTCTTTCCTACGAGCAGTACTTC
TRBV2	once	TRBJ1-2	TRBD1	CASSEGTGNYGYTF	TGTGCCAGCAGTGAAGGGACAGGGAACTATGGCTACACCTTC
TRBV5-4	once	TRBJ2-1	-	CASSLDGSQNNEQFF	TGTGCCAGCAGCTTAGACGGGAGTCAGAACAATGAGCAGTTCTTC
TRBV7-9	-	TRBJ1-3	-	CAVRGSGNTIYF	TGTGCCGTTCGCGGCTCTGGAAACACCATATATTTT
TRBV28	-	TRBJ1-2	-	CASSTTPRTSYGYTF	TGTGCCAGCAGTACCACACCCCGCACCTCCTATGGCTACACCTTC
TRBV18	-	TRBJ2-3	-	CASSPAEGSTDTQYF	TGTGCCAGCTCACCGGCGGAGGGTAGCACAGATACGCAGTATTTT
TRBV9	-	TRBJ1-1	-	CATRSLGANINTGDTEAFF	TGTGCTACCAGGTCTCTCGGCGCGAACATTAACACCGGGGACACTGAAGCTTTCTTT
TRBV2	-	TRBJ1-5	TRBD1	CASRGGTGGNQPQHF	TGTGCCAGCAGGGGTGGGACAGGGGGCAATCAGCCCCAGCATTTT
TRBV6-5	-	TRBJ2-7	-	CASSPSDSYEQYF	TGTGCCAGCAGTCCCTCGGACAGCTACGAGCAGTACTTC
TRBV12-3/TRBV12-4	-	TRBJ2-5	-	CASSFGGQETQYF	TGTGCCAGCAGTTTCGGAGGCCAAGAGACCCAGTACTTC
TRBV7-9	-	TRBJ2-6	-	CASSLAVRQTGANVLTF	TGTGCCAGCAGCTTAGCGGTTAGACAGACTGGGGCCAACGTCCTGACTTTC
TRBV6-5	-	TRBJ1-3	-	CASIQKEDSGNTIYF	TGTGCCAGCATCCAGAAAGAGGACTCTGGAAACACCATATATTTT
TRBV4-1	-	TRBJ2-3	-	CASSQEKRSTDTQYF	TGCGCCAGCAGCCAAGAAAAACGGAGCACAGATACGCAGTATTTT
TRBV28	-	TRBJ2-1	-	CASSSAFHDTRGRRGDEQFF	TGTGCCAGCAGTTCAGCCTTCCATGACACTCGGGGACGGAGGGGCGATGAGCAGTTCTTC
TRBV7-2	-	TRBJ1-6	TRBD1	CASSLEQGENSPLHF	TGTGCCAGCAGCTTAGAACAGGGGGAGAATTCACCCCTCCACTTT
TRBV27	many	TRBJ2-3	TRBD2	CASSLMRGGLDTQYF	TGTGCCAGCAGTTTAATGCGGGGGGGCCTAGATACGCAGTATTTT
TRBV7-9	-	TRBJ1-2	-	CASSLSVWDNGYTF	TGTGCCAGCAGCTTATCCGTGTGGGACAATGGCTACACCTTC
TRBV9	-	TRBJ2-1	-	CASSVDSRGPYNEQFF	TGTGCCAGCAGCGTAGACTCCAGGGGCCCCTACAATGAGCAGTTCTTC
TRBV10-3	-	TRBJ2-7	TRBD1	CAIRPGTGISYEQYF	TGTGCCATCAGGCCCGGGACAGGAATTTCCTACGAGCAGTACTTC
TRBV2	-	TRBJ2-5	-	CASSGFSKEKETQYF	TGTGCCAGCAGTGGGTTTAGCAAGGAGAAAGAGACCCAGTACTTC
TRBV20-1	-	TRBJ1-2	-	CSARTGYSYTF	TGCAGTGCTAGAACAGGGTATAGCTACACCTTC
TRBV10-2	-	TRBJ2-7	-	CASSTGLYEQYF	TGCGCCAGCAGTACAGGGCTCTACGAGCAGTACTTC
TRBV9	-	TRBJ2-2	TRBD2	CASSVVPGTSGGNAGELFF	TGTGCCAGCAGCGTAGTCCCCGGGACTAGCGGGGGGAACGCCGGGGAGCTGTTTTTT
TRBV10-2	-	TRBJ1-2	-	CASVRKGYYGYTF	TGCGCCAGCGTTCGTAAGGGGTACTATGGCTACACCTTC
TRBV5-4	-	TRBJ2-5	TRBD2	CASSPPGLKQETQYF	TGTGCCAGCAGCCCACCGGGACTAAAGCAAGAGACCCAGTACTTC
TRBV5-3	once	TRBJ1-4	-	CASTPEPRGNEKLFF	TGTGCCAGCACACCTGAACCACGGGGTAATGAAAAACTGTTTTTT
TRBV11-2	-	TRBJ1-1	-	CASSSWTVMNTEAFF	TGTGCCAGCAGCTCCTGGACAGTCATGAACACTGAAGCTTTCTTT
TRBV7-8	-	TRBJ2-5	TRBD1	CASSTLGQGAAKETQYF	TGTGCCAGCAGCACGCTCGGACAGGGGGCAGCCAAAGAGACCCAGTACTTC
TRBV7-9	-	TRBJ2-1	-	CASSSTPGAYNEQFF	TGTGCCAGCAGCTCCACCCCGGGAGCATACAATGAGCAGTTCTTC
TRBV19	-	TRBJ2-1	TRBD1	CATLRQGIANEQFF	TGTGCCACCTTAAGACAGGGAATAGCCAATGAGCAGTTCTTC
TRBV5-6	-	TRBJ2-7	-	CASSLGQGRIEQYF	TGTGCCAGCAGCTTGGGTCAGGGCCGAATCGAGCAGTACTTC
TRBV7-2	-	TRBJ1-2	TRBD1	CASSFRQGANYGYTF	TGTGCCAGCAGCTTTCGACAGGGGGCCAACTATGGCTACACCTTC
TRBV29-1	-	TRBJ1-6	-	CSVRQGNSPLHF	TGCAGCGTAAGGCAGGGTAATTCACCCCTCCACTTT
TRBV11-2	-	TRBJ2-7	TRBD1	CASSLRSTGGHTEQYF	TGTGCCAGCAGCTTGAGATCGACAGGGGGGCATACTGAGCAGTACTTC
TRBV18	-	TRBJ1-3	-	CASSPSPTPHIGNTIYF	TGTGCCAGCTCACCATCCCCGACTCCCCATATTGGAAACACCATATATTTT
TRBV10-3	-	TRBJ1-5	-	CAIAEDSNQPQHF	TGTGCCATCGCAGAGGATAGCAATCAGCCCCAGCATTTT
TRBV6-5	once	TRBJ1-1	-	CASSYSGQLTEAFF	TGTGCCAGCAGTTACTCAGGACAGCTCACTGAAGCTTTCTTT
TRBV28	once	TRBJ1-2	-	CASSPGDGQSIYGYTF	TGTGCCAGCAGTCCCGGCGATGGACAGTCGATTTATGGCTACACCTTC
TRBV27	once	TRBJ2-1	-	CASSLRAGAAYNEQFF	TGTGCCAGCAGTTTAAGGGCGGGGGCGGCATACAATGAGCAGTTCTTC
TRBV19	-	TRBJ1-1	TRBD1	CASVRTGALNTEAFF	TGTGCCAGCGTCAGGACAGGAGCTTTGAACACTGAAGCTTTCTTT